The 29 T cell receptor beta chains below come from one sample, sequenced in a study of T-cell memory formation after mild COVID-19. TCRdb passed the 5' RACE reads through MiXCR, listing each CDR3 protein once. This sample has about 84,000 distinct CDR3 sequences, with approximately 15% found just once. Source material: PBMCs or a T cell subset sorted from them (not recorded which). Source of these receptors: an adult woman who had mild COVID-19 (a few samples of this study predate the infection). Cell type and time point are not known.

The table lists this clonotype with a few counts. V gene TRBV4-3 combines with J gene TRBJ2-5; D uncertain. The V end was cut by 0 bases, the J end by 5 bases, with 13 bases between. Germline V gene lookup returns CDR1 LGHNA and CDR2 YSLEER. This CDR3 is built from 15 residues. The CDR3: CASSQDSGLGETQYF. The CDR3 nucleotides are TGCGCCAGCAGCCAAGATTCGGGTCTAGGGGAGACCCAGTACTTC.

J is TRBJ1-3 and V is TRBV7-8; TRBD1 aligns across 7 bases. The V segment lost 5 bases and the J segment 0 bases; nucleotides outside the gene matches: 7. This CDR3 is built from 16 residues. CDR1 is SGHVS and CDR2 is FQNEAQ in the germline V gene. The CDR3 sequence is CASSLGQAGSGNTIYF. For the CDR3, the DNA is TGTGCCAGCAGCCTCGGACAGGCAGGCTCTGGAAACACCATATATTTT.

The chain combines TRBV4-1 with TRBJ1-2, with 8 bases matching TRBD1. This CDR3 is 15 amino acids long. In germline, CDR1 is MGHRA, CDR2 YSYEKL. Germline trimming cut 1 base from V and 1 base from J; bases unmatched to any gene: 2. CDR3 in DNA: TGCGCCAGCAGCCAAGGTGACAGGGGTAACTATGGCTACACCTTC. The encoded protein is CASSQGDRGNYGYTF.

The chain has TRBV27 and TRBJ2-1; 9 bases match TRBD2. Trimming cost V 8 bases and J 9 bases; bases outside gene matches: 5. Germline-derived CDR1 and CDR2 are MNHEY and SMNVEV (reference sequence). CDR3 length equals 12 residues. The CDR3 bases are TGTGCCAGCGCTCTTAGCGGGAGTGAGCAGTTCTTC. This translates into CASALSGSEQFF.

The chain combines TRBV5-1 with TRBJ2-3; 14 nucleotides agree with TRBD2. Trimming removed 4 bases from V and 0 bases from J; junction bases left unmatched: 10. Looked up from germline, CDR1 is SGHRS and CDR2 is YFSETQ. The CDR3 has 19 amino acids. The CDR3 region is CASSIGLAGGYASTDTQYF. In nucleotides, the CDR3 is TGCGCCAGCAGCATAGGACTAGCGGGGGGATACGCTAGCACAGATACGCAGTATTTT.

Sample share makes this clonotype medium-sized (0.01 to 0.1%). This chain connects TRBV15 to TRBJ2-3; 9 bases match TRBD2. Trimming cost V 0 bases and J 3 bases; bases outside gene matches: 7. The germline V gene has CDR1 LNHNV and CDR2 YYDKDF (reference sequence). The CDR3 is 17 residues long. CDR3 DNA sequence: TGTGCCACCAGCAGAGATCGACTAGCGGCGGCAACAGATACGCAGTATTTT. This encodes CATSRDRLAAATDTQYF.

This clonotype was seen a handful of times. The DNA for the CDR3 is TGTGCCAGCGACCCTTGTGAGACCCAGTACTTC. It codes for CASDPCETQYF. The chain joins TRBV21-1 to TRBJ2-5. TRBV21-1 is deemed a pseudogene. The CDR3 is 11 amino acids.

This clonotype was observed a few times. Being one base from a much bigger clone, this may be a read error. J is TRBJ2-7 and V is TRBV4-3, with 7 bases aligning to TRBD1. Trimming cost V 3 bases and J 3 bases; bases outside gene matches: 2. CDR3 size: 13 residues. The V gene's germline CDR1 is LGHNA and CDR2 YSLEER. CDR3 bases: TGCGCCAGCAGCCAGGGACAGCGCTACGAGCAGTACTTC. Translation gives CASSQGQRYEQYF.

This clonotype has more than one count but fewer than ten. The chain combines TRBV4-3 with TRBJ1-1; D unclear. Trimming took 0 bases from V and 5 from J, leaving 10 bases between them. The germline gives CDR1 LGHNA, CDR2 YSLEER. The CDR3 covers 14 residues. The DNA for the CDR3 is TGCGCCAGCAGCCAAGATGGGAAGGGAACTGAAGCTTTCTTT. Translated: CASSQDGKGTEAFF.

The sample holds one count of this clonotype. This chain joins TRBV6-2 or TRBV6-3 and TRBJ2-7; D call uncertain. V lost 0 bases and J lost 3, with 6 bases in between. Germline V CDR1 and CDR2: MNHEY, SVGEGT. The CDR3 totals 13 residues. CDR3 bases: TGTGCCAGCAGTTACTCGGCAGGCTACGAGCAGTACTTC. It translates to CASSYSAGYEQYF.

This clonotype has a handful of counts. The chain is built from TRBV29-1 and TRBJ2-7, with D possibly being TRBD1 (6 bases). Trimming took 6 bases from V and 6 from J, leaving 9 bases between them. This CDR3 is built from 10 residues. Germline values: CDR1 SQVTM, CDR2 ANQGSEA. CDR3 region: CSVTGPEQYF. The CDR3 DNA is TGCAGCGTAACAGGGCCCGAGCAGTACTTC.

This clonotype was counted only a few times. The gene calls are TRBV19 and TRBJ2-7, with D unresolved. Germline lookup yields CDR1 LNHDA and CDR2 SQIVND (reference sequence). Trimming took off 3 bases at V and 2 bases at J, with 11 bases between the two ends. CDR3 length: 14 amino acids. In DNA form, the CDR3 reads TGTGCCAGTAGTATCTCCGGGCAGACCTACGAGCAGTACTTC. Translating it yields CASSISGQTYEQYF.

This chain connects TRBV6-5 to TRBJ1-2, with no clear D. Between the trimmed V and J ends, which lost 8 bases and 8 bases, there was a span of 21 bases. The germline V gene encodes CDR1 MNHEY and CDR2 SVGAGI. The length of the CDR3 is 14 residues. The CDR3 region is CASGLMDLIEGYTF. The CDR3 DNA is TGTGCCAGCGGGCTAATGGATTTAATTGAGGGCTACACCTTC.

V is TRBV24-1 and J is TRBJ2-7; 9 bases are shared with TRBD1. This CDR3 region has 15 residues. Germline V lookup: CDR1 KGHDR, CDR2 SFDVKD. V gave up 6 bases and J gave up 1 base; unmatched junction bases: 6. The CDR3 region has the DNA TGTGCCACCAGTACCGGGACAGGGTTGTCCTACGAGCAGTACTTC. This sequence encodes CATSTGTGLSYEQYF.

In DNA form, the CDR3 reads TGTGCCAGCAGTTTAGGGGACAGGGCGTCCTACAATGAGCAGTTCTTC. Translating it yields CASSLGDRASYNEQFF. The V call is TRBV12-3 or TRBV12-4, the J call TRBJ2-1; 9 bases agree with TRBD1. J was trimmed by 1 base and V by 1 base; bases with no gene match: 2. There are 16 residues in the CDR3.

This rearrangement joins TRBV7-6 to TRBJ2-7; 8 bases match TRBD1. Per germline, CDR1 SGHVS and CDR2 FNYEAQ. Trimming removed 3 bases from V and 2 bases from J; junction bases left unmatched: 6. This CDR3 is built from 15 residues. The CDR3 is CASSFDAGQAYEQYF. Written as DNA, the CDR3 is TGTGCCAGCAGCTTTGATGCGGGACAGGCCTACGAGCAGTACTTC.

This sequence joins TRBV3-1 and TRBJ2-3, with D possibly matching TRBD2 (6 bases). Trimming cost V 2 bases and J 10 bases, with 19 bases left between them. The CDR3 extends over 15 amino acids. Germline CDR1 and CDR2: LGHDT and YNNKEL (reference sequence). For the CDR3, the DNA is TGTGCCAGCAGCCAATTCGCATTTTACGGGGAGGCGCAGTATTTT. It codes for CASSQFAFYGEAQYF.

The CDR3 nucleotides read TGTGCCAGCAGCTTAGGGCTAGCGGGAGGGCAGTACAATGAGCAGTTCTTC. Protein: CASSLGLAGGQYNEQFF. V gene TRBV7-9 combines with J gene TRBJ2-1; TRBD2 matches at 12 bases. Germline V CDR1 and CDR2: SEHNR, FQNEAQ (reference sequence). V shed 1 base and J 4 bases; nucleotides not matched to a gene: 5. The CDR3 length is 17 residues.

The CDR3 nucleotides read TGTGCCACCAGTACGGGGACAGACAGTAAACAGCCCCAGCATTTT. Amino acid sequence: CATSTGTDSKQPQHF. The rearrangement joins TRBV24-1 to TRBJ1-5; 7 bases agree with TRBD1. The CDR3 is 15 amino acids. Per the germline V gene, CDR1 is KGHDR and CDR2 is SFDVKD. J gave up 7 bases and V 6 bases, and 11 bases lay outside the gene matches.

There are a few counts of this clonotype. The V gene is TRBV7-9, the J gene TRBJ1-2; D possibly corresponds to TRBD1 (6 bases). The CDR3 runs 16 residues. Trimming took 2 bases from V and 8 from J, leaving 21 bases between them. CDR1 and CDR2 from the germline V gene are SEHNR and FQNEAQ (reference sequence). CDR3 region: CASSLPQQGTPEGYTF. The DNA for the CDR3 is TGTGCCAGCAGCTTACCTCAACAGGGAACTCCTGAAGGCTACACCTTC.

The chain is built from TRBV20-1 and TRBJ2-1; 7 bases agree with TRBD2. Per the germline V gene, CDR1 is DFQATT and CDR2 is SNEGSKA (reference sequence). The CDR3 runs 16 residues. Unmatched junction bases numbered 9, after V lost 0 bases and J lost 4 bases. CDR3: CSARDRRERRYNEQFF. CDR3 nucleotides: TGCAGTGCTAGAGATCGGCGGGAGCGACGATACAATGAGCAGTTCTTC.

This clonotype was recorded a few times. The CDR3 spells CASSYPDSSYEQYF. In DNA form, the CDR3 reads TGTGCCAGCAGTTATCCAGACAGCTCCTACGAGCAGTACTTC. V and J are TRBV6-2 or TRBV6-3 and TRBJ2-7; maybe TRBD1 (5 bases). Trimming took off 3 bases at V and 0 bases at J, with 9 bases between the two ends. The CDR3 spans 14 residues. CDR1 is MNHEY and CDR2 is SVGEGT in the germline V gene.

This chain uses TRBV7-6 with TRBJ2-7; the D gene could be TRBD1 or TRBD2 (5 bases each). This CDR3 is 14 amino acids long. Germline V CDR1 and CDR2: SGHVS, FNYEAQ. Between the trimmed V and J ends, which lost 3 bases and 5 bases, there was a span of 14 bases. The CDR3 nucleotides are TGTGCCAGCAGCTTTAAGGGTGGGGGAGACGAGCAGTACTTC. Translating gives CASSFKGGGDEQYF.

This clonotype was detected a few times. This chain connects TRBV7-8 to TRBJ1-5; D is ambiguous. There are 15 residues in the CDR3. V shed 3 bases and J shed 3 bases, with 12 bases lying between them. CDR1 and CDR2 from the germline V gene are SGHVS and FQNEAQ. The CDR3 DNA reads TGTGCCAGCAGCTTCGGTACAAGTCCCAATCAGCCCCAGCATTTT. Its protein is CASSFGTSPNQPQHF.

This clonotype was seen at least ten times. The chain joins TRBV6-2 or TRBV6-3 to TRBJ2-1, with 12 nucleotides matching TRBD2. Germline values: CDR1 MNHEY, CDR2 SVGEGT. This CDR3 spans 17 amino acids. J was trimmed by 7 bases and V by 5 bases; bases with no gene match: 12. Here the CDR3 DNA reads TGTGCCAGCAGTCCAGAAACCCTAGCGGGAGGGCCGAATGAGCAGTTCTTC. Translation gives CASSPETLAGGPNEQFF.

The chain combines TRBV6-5 with TRBJ1-2, with a tentative D call TRBD1 (5 bases). The V end lost 6 bases, the J end lost 4 bases, and 18 bases lay between the germline ends. The V gene's germline CDR1 is MNHEY and CDR2 SVGAGI. The CDR3 runs 15 residues. Written as DNA, the CDR3 is TGTGCCAGCAGCCTAAACTCCGGGACGCCCTATGGCTACACCTTC. Protein: CASSLNSGTPYGYTF.

This clonotype occurred a few times. The J gene is TRBJ2-1, the V gene TRBV6-5; weak D call: TRBD2 (7 bases). V was clipped by 9 bases and J by 10 bases, with 16 bases between them. The CDR3 has 12 amino acids. Looked up from germline, CDR1 is MNHEY and CDR2 is SVGAGI. CDR3 coding DNA: TGTGCCAGTAGGGGGGGTGGCCGAGAGCAGTTCTTC. Amino acid sequence: CASRGGGREQFF.

The V gene is TRBV15, the J gene TRBJ2-1; 8 bases fit TRBD2. Looked up from germline, CDR1 is LNHNV and CDR2 is YYDKDF (reference sequence). The CDR3 runs to 17 residues. V shed 4 bases and J 2 bases; nucleotides not matched to a gene: 10. The CDR3 is CATSIRSGGATYNEQFF. CDR3 sequence (DNA): TGTGCCACCAGCATCAGATCGGGAGGGGCAACCTACAATGAGCAGTTCTTC.

This clonotype was seen a few times. The chain employs TRBV7-6 and TRBJ2-3, with a tentative D call TRBD1 (6 bases). The CDR3 is made up of 14 amino acids. The V gene lost 1 base and the J gene lost 2 bases, with 7 bases spanning the gap. CDR1 and CDR2 (germline): SGHVS, FNYEAQ. CDR3 residues: CASSLGTDTDTQYF. The CDR3 bases are TGTGCCAGCAGCTTAGGGACAGACACAGATACGCAGTATTTT.